Sequencing of this T cell receptor beta chain was carried out in a study of T-cell reconstitution after alpha-beta-depleted transplantation in children. This clonotype has a count of ten or more. The CDR3 totals 13 residues. Germline V gives CDR1 MNHEY, CDR2 SMNVEV (reference sequence). V dropped 2 bases and J dropped 1 base, with 6 bases sitting between them. This sample's TCRbeta library carried unique molecular identifier barcodes. TCRdb reanalysed the PCR reads using MiXCR and keeps one entry per CDR3 protein. The data show 300,000 to 400,000 distinct CDR3 sequences, 23% seen once. The source material was PBMCs, mostly from graft donor cells, sampled 180 days after TCRalphabeta/CD19-depleted stem cell transplant. The source is a male patient between 10 and 17 years old who had a stem cell transplant for acute lymphoblastic leukemia, so the T cells may come from the graft donor. The chain has TRBV27 and TRBJ2-7, with a weak D call TRBD1 (6 bases). The CDR3, as DNA: TGTGCCAGCAGTTTAGGGACATCCTACGAGCAGTACTTC. Translating gives CASSLGTSYEQYF.